Reported below is one T cell receptor (beta chain). The antigen is undetermined. The V gene lost 5 bases and the J gene lost 7 bases, with 18 bases spanning the gap. The CDR3 contains 15 residues. The V gene's germline CDR1 is SGHAT and CDR2 FQNNGV. These data originate in a study of shared clonotypes between healthy human individuals. Study results and caveats: Relative to their counterparts shared across all four donors, non-shared clonotypes exhibited diminished generation probabilities.

TCRdb keeps only in-frame clones here, not all; method: immunoSEQ multiplex PCR. This sample has over a million clones; 98% to 99% occur once, and the top ten carry over 0.3%. Sequenced material: naive CD4+ T cells sorted from blood. Indicated subset: CD45RA+ positively selected. The chain recombines TRBV11-2 with TRBJ2-1; tentatively, D is TRBD2 (5 bases). The sequence came from a man under 40 in good health. This chain's CDR3 is CASSPSSGWLNEQFF. The CDR3 DNA sequence: TGTGCCAGCAGCCCCTCCTCGGGATGGTTGAATGAGCAGTTCTTC. Supplemented by reference TRBV11-2 and TRBJ2-1, the full variable domain reads EAGVAQSPRYKIIEKRQSVAFWCNPISGHATLYWYQQILGQGPKLLIQFQNNGVVDDSQLPKDRFSAERLKGVDSTLKIQPAKLEDSAVYLCASSPSSGWLNEQFFGPGTRLTVL.